This T cell receptor (beta chain) was identified in a study of blood T cell repertoires in COVID-19 (dated by TCRdb to about 2020). For the study in its entirety: Samples from collaborators originated in the United States, Italy and Spain and spanned both the acute and convalescent phases of COVID-19. The prospective study material was composed of cDNA or gDNA derived from T cells, B-cell-depleted T cells, or PBMCs. The dataset comprised deeply sampled blood TCRbeta repertoires from subjects exposed to, actively infected with, or recovered from COVID-19. The repertoires were made available in a free public database intended to serve as a resource for research on the immune response to SARS-CoV-2. Samples were obtained from the ongoing ImmuneRACE study (first 160 participants) and from about 1,300 subjects provided by 6 global collaborators. Sample metadata almost always included a de-identified subject ID, COVID-19 status, age in years and sex. Where HLA class I and class II types were available, the types were taken from metadata supplied by the sample provider, not from assay-based typing. The full study reports these points: The quantity of clinical and demographic metadata differed by source and by participant and was supplied without curation.

One collaborating source in Seattle enrolled patients during active infection and followed them longitudinally through the course of disease. The collaborating institutions used their own protocols to collect whole blood in K2EDTA tubes. For TCRbeta analysis, collaborators shipped samples as frozen whole blood, isolated PBMCs, or DNA extracted from either of those sample types. TCRbeta CDR3 regions were amplified from genomic DNA using the immunoSEQ Assay, a bias-controlled multiplex PCR. The source study handled its data this way. Nucleated cell counts per sample were estimated from amplification of reference gene primers within the assay. Sequence reads were collapsed and filtered to measure the absolute abundance of every unique TCRbeta CDR3 rearrangement. For each sample, productive Simpson clonality was calculated by taking the square root of Simpson's diversity index across productive rearrangements. TCRdb stores this immuneACCESS table with in-frame sequences only. Part of the clones is absent; in the studies checked, under half of the shortfall reflects unresolved V genes, and no reason is known for the rest. From that table come the V and J calls and clone size; the DNA was used to work out D and trimming. The sample table shows around 200,000 clones, and about 85% are seen once. The ten largest clones represent around 5.9% of the sample.

The germline V gene encodes CDR1 KGHSH and CDR2 LQKENI. Ends trimmed: V by 6 bases, J by 2 bases; bases unmatched to a gene: 3. Reading from cysteine to phenylalanine, the CDR3 counts 13 amino acids. CDR3 DNA only is kept here, 39 bases in frame from base 1. A note on this clone: There is no known antigen for this receptor. One base away there is no much larger clone; base qualities are not given.

The TCR sequence derives from a woman between 40 and 55 years old with COVID-19, enrolled during active disease. The sequence is built from TRBV18 and TRBJ2-5, and 7 junctional nucleotides match TRBD1. The sample consisted of peripheral blood. The DNA sequence is TGTGCCAGCTCGTCGGGACAGCAAGAGACCCAGTACTTC. Translated, it reads CASSSGQQETQYF.